This T cell receptor beta chain was sequenced for a study of shared clonotypes between healthy human individuals. Comment on this clone: The antigen remains undetermined.

Study-wide results and caveats: Clonotype sharing across donors was expected to vary with sequencing depth.

The CDR3 runs to 14 residues. The germline V gene encodes CDR1 SGHTA and CDR2 FQGNSA. Trimming stripped 5 bases from V and 10 bases from J, with 18 bases between. Generated by immunoSEQ multiplex PCR, the TCRdb table keeps only in-frame clones and is missing some. The table lists more than 850,000 clones, about 80% of them singletons, with 0.52% in the top ten. Sequencing input: memory CD4+ T cells from PBMCs. Stated subset: CD45RA-negative fraction. This sequence originates from a man between 18 and 29 years old in good health. Some clones in this sample may be carry-over from other donors' samples. The chain has TRBV7-2 and TRBJ2-1, with D perhaps given as TRBD1 or TRBD2 (7 bases each). Written as DNA, the CDR3 is TGTGCCAGCAGCCCGATGACAGGGCGGGAGGAGCAGTTCTTC. This gives the protein CASSPMTGREEQFF.